This T cell receptor (beta chain) stems from a study of T-cell memory formation after mild COVID-19. Trimming removed 4 bases from V and 6 bases from J, with 15 bases in between. This CDR3 is built from 14 residues. From germline, CDR1 is SGHRS and CDR2 YFSETQ. 5'RACE primed from the constant segment yielded TCR alpha and TCR beta cDNA libraries bearing sample barcodes and UMIs. TCRdb processed the 5' RACE reads anew with MiXCR; each CDR3 protein has one entry. The sample shows some 450,000 distinct CDR3 sequences, about 20% of them seen only once. This sequence was found in a man between 18 and 29 years old who had mild COVID-19 (a few samples of this study predate the infection). Cell type and time point are not known. V gene TRBV5-1 combines with J gene TRBJ2-3; D could derive from TRBD1 or TRBD2 (6 bases each). What was sequenced was PBMCs or a T cell subset sorted from them (not recorded which). The CDR3 DNA follows: TGCGCCAGCAGCCCAAGGGGGGCAGGGGATACGCAGTATTTT. It is translated as CASSPRGAGDTQYF.